Sequencing of this T cell receptor (beta chain) was carried out in a study of T cells in Graves' hyperthyroidism and ophthalmopathy. Findings and caveats of the study: Ophthalmopathy and stable hyperthyroidism were separated by a 13 V-J model.

Trimming removed 8 bases from V and 6 bases from J, with 14 bases in between. The germline gives CDR1 MNHEY, CDR2 SVGEGT. This CDR3 contains 12 residues. This clonotype has a count of ten or more. What it recognizes is unknown. RNA transcripts provided the source from which TCR beta CDR3 regions were amplified. First-round RT-PCR with HTBI primers amplified the TCR CDR3 region. TCRdb independently ran MiXCR on the multiplex PCR reads; one entry per CDR3 protein. The data show hundreds of thousands of distinct CDR3 sequences, with 20% seen just once and over 30% held by the top ten. Duration under 3 months, a NOSPECS grade of at least 4, and a Clinical Activity Score of at least 3 characterized the ophthalmopathy patients. Exclusion followed for patients with uncontrolled infection, other autoimmune disease, pregnancy or lactation.

The sequence was obtained from a man in his thirties or forties with Graves' ophthalmopathy. This chain uses TRBV6-2 or TRBV6-3 with TRBJ2-7; no reliable D call. The sequencing input was blood. CDR3 DNA: TGTGCCAGCGGGCTAACCTTCTCCGAGCAGTACTTC. Its translation is CASGLTFSEQYF.